The 17 T cell receptor beta chains listed next were all sequenced from one sample in a study of OX40 agonist ivuxolimab in advanced cancers. The data were produced by immunoSEQ multiplex PCR, yet TCRdb's version contains in-frame clones alone and is incomplete. In the table there are about 27,000 clones, less than 85% of which are singletons. The source was CD4+ or CD8+ T cells sorted from blood, collected in a trial of the OX40 agonist ivuxolimab. The receptors were gathered from an adult with an advanced solid tumor such as melanoma, head and neck, liver or kidney cancer.

In this sample, this clone turned up a few times. The chain carries TRBV7-2 and TRBJ2-7; 11 bases are shared with TRBD2. After removal of 5 bases from V and 4 bases from J, the junction contained 7 bases not matched to a gene. Germline assignment: CDR1 SGHTA and CDR2 FQGNSA. This CDR3 is built from 15 residues. The CDR3 region has the DNA TGTGCCAGCAGCCCCCCTAGCGGGGGGAAGTACGAGCAGTACTTC. Protein: CASSPPSGGKYEQYF. The variable domain in full, with the rest retrieved from reference TRBV7-2 and TRBJ2-7, is GAGVSQSPSNKVTEKGKDVELRCDPISGHTALYWYRQSLGQGLEFLIYFQGNSAPDKSGLPSDRFSAERTGGSVSTLTIQRTQQEDSAVYLCASSPPSGGKYEQYFGPGTRLTVT.

The chain couples TRBV5-1 to TRBJ1-4, with D possibly matching TRBD1 (6 bases). V shed 4 bases and J shed 8 bases, with 21 bases lying between them. Looked up from germline, CDR1 is SGHRS and CDR2 is YFSETQ. This CDR3 has 16 residues. For the CDR3, the DNA is TGCGCCAGCAGCACCGAACTTGACAGGTCCAGGGAAAAACTGTTTTTT. Amino acids: CASSTELDRSREKLFF.

V gene TRBV9 combines with J gene TRBJ2-1, with D uncertain. The germline CDR1 and CDR2 sequences are SGDLS and YYNGEE. This CDR3 has 16 residues. Trimming cost V 0 bases and J 3 bases, with 13 bases left between them. In DNA form, the CDR3 reads TGTGCCAGCAGCGTAGGTGGTTTAGAATACTACAATGAGCAGTTCTTC. Residues: CASSVGGLEYYNEQFF.

V gene TRBV19 combines with J gene TRBJ2-1; D may match TRBD1 or TRBD2 (5 bases each). This CDR3 is 14 amino acids long. Germline values: CDR1 LNHDA, CDR2 SQIVND (reference sequence). Trimming removed 5 bases at V and 4 bases at J, with 12 bases between. Here the CDR3 DNA reads TGTGCCAGTAGTGGGACGACGAGTTACAATGAGCAGTTCTTC. It encodes CASSGTTSYNEQFF.

The chain has TRBV7-8 and TRBJ2-2; 11 bases line up with TRBD2. CDR3 length equals 17 residues. The trim removed 2 bases at V and 4 bases at J, leaving 6 bases unmatched. Per germline, CDR1 SGHVS and CDR2 FQNEAQ. CDR3 loop: CASSLSLAGGSTGELFF. CDR3 DNA: TGTGCCAGCAGCTTATCGCTAGCGGGAGGTAGCACCGGGGAGCTGTTTTTT.

The chain employs TRBV5-5 and TRBJ1-3; TRBD1 is a possible D gene (5 bases). Germline CDR1 reads SGHKS; CDR2 reads YYEKEE (reference sequence). The CDR3 covers 14 residues. Trimming cost V 4 bases and J 6 bases, with 14 bases left between them. The CDR3 is CASSPGTLENTIYF. In nucleotides, the CDR3 is TGTGCCAGCAGCCCCGGGACTCTGGAAAACACCATATATTTT.

The rearrangement uses TRBV27 and TRBJ2-3; no firm D call. Trimming took 2 bases from V and 2 from J, leaving 17 bases between them. Per germline, CDR1 MNHEY and CDR2 SMNVEV (reference sequence). This CDR3 spans 17 amino acids. The CDR3 bases are TGTGCCAGCAGTTTAGACCCCCCGGGCCTTCTCACAGATACGCAGTATTTT. This translates into CASSLDPPGLLTDTQYF.

The chain carries TRBV7-9 and TRBJ2-5; TRBD1 might be the D (5 bases). This CDR3 has 14 amino acids. V lost 1 base to trimming and J lost 0 bases, with 6 bases between them. In germline, CDR1 is SEHNR, CDR2 FQNEAQ (reference sequence). The CDR3 reads CASSLEGNQETQYF. The DNA for the CDR3 is TGTGCCAGCAGCTTAGAGGGGAACCAAGAGACCCAGTACTTC.

The rearrangement links TRBV11-3 to TRBJ2-2; a weak D match, TRBD1 (5 bases). Deletions cut 9 bases from V and 0 bases from J, with 11 bases between. Germline V gene data show CDR1 as SGHNT and CDR2 as YENEEA. The CDR3 runs to 14 residues. The CDR3 DNA follows: TGTGCCAGTACAGGAGACGCGAACACCGGGGAGCTGTTTTTT. Translation: CASTGDANTGELFF.

The V and J genes are TRBV5-6 and TRBJ2-7; the D gene is possibly TRBD2 (5 bases). The V gene lost 5 bases and the J gene lost 6 bases, with 15 bases spanning the gap. Germline CDR1 reads SGHDT; CDR2 reads YYEEEE. The CDR3 runs 13 residues. The CDR3 sequence: CASSPSPSLEQYF. CDR3 DNA sequence: TGTGCCAGCAGTCCTAGCCCCAGCCTCGAGCAGTACTTC.

V is TRBV28 and J is TRBJ2-3; TRBD2 matches at 13 bases. V shed 5 bases and J 6 bases; nucleotides not matched to a gene: 8. The CDR3 contains 16 residues. Germline CDR1 MDHEN, CDR2 SYDVKM. The CDR3 DNA is TGTGCCAGCAGTCACCGGACTAGCGGGAGTGGCGATACGCAGTATTTT. Amino acid sequence: CASSHRTSGSGDTQYF.

J is TRBJ1-2 and V is TRBV7-8, with D uncertain. The CDR3 totals 14 residues. Looked up from germline, CDR1 is SGHVS and CDR2 is FQNEAQ. Deletions cut 5 bases from V and 2 bases from J, with 12 bases between. The CDR3 loop reads CASSPESDNYGYTF. Here the CDR3 DNA reads TGTGCCAGCAGCCCCGAGTCAGACAACTATGGCTACACCTTC.

The chain carries TRBV11-2 and TRBJ2-7, with D uncertain. Trimming left V 1 base short and J 6 bases short, with 7 bases between. CDR1 and CDR2 (germline): SGHAT, FQNNGV. The CDR3 has 12 amino acids. CDR3 loop: CASSLGQTEQYF. The CDR3 region has the DNA TGTGCCAGCAGCTTAGGACAAACCGAGCAGTACTTC.

The rearrangement joins TRBV4-2 to TRBJ2-7; 13 bases align to TRBD2. The CDR3 is made up of 13 amino acids. J lost 7 bases, V lost 5 bases, and 2 bases had no gene match. Germline V CDR1 and CDR2: LGHNA, YNFKEQ. This CDR3 reads CASSGLAGDEQYF. As DNA, the CDR3 is TGTGCCAGCAGCGGACTAGCGGGAGATGAGCAGTACTTC.

A few counts support this clone. The genes are TRBV9 and TRBJ1-1; 7 nucleotides agree with TRBD1. Germline-derived CDR1 and CDR2 are SGDLS and YYNGEE. V lost 2 bases and J lost 7; bases outside the gene matches: 8. CDR3 length: 14 residues. CDR3 sequence reads: CASSVKGAPGEAFF. The CDR3 nucleotides read TGTGCCAGCAGCGTGAAGGGGGCGCCGGGTGAAGCTTTCTTT.

The chain combines TRBV4-1 with TRBJ2-5; D is ambiguous. V dropped 1 base and J dropped 5 bases, with 17 bases sitting between them. The CDR3 is 16 amino acids. The germline CDR1 and CDR2 sequences are MGHRA and YSYEKL. The CDR3 DNA follows: TGCGCCAGCAGCCAAGGGAATTACGGGTATAGGGAGACCCAGTACTTC. It yields the protein CASSQGNYGYRETQYF.

The chain combines TRBV5-4 with TRBJ1-1, with a tentative D call TRBD1 (6 bases). This CDR3 is 13 amino acids long. Per the germline V gene, CDR1 is SGHNT and CDR2 is YYREEE (reference sequence). V dropped 2 bases and J dropped 3 bases, with 8 bases sitting between them. CDR3 loop: CASSLQGYTEAFF. As DNA, the CDR3 is TGTGCCAGCAGCTTACAGGGCTACACTGAAGCTTTCTTT.